The sequence of this T cell receptor (beta chain) was determined in a study of sequential checkpoint blockade in melanoma. Study-wide context: TCRβ was sequenced from DNA of approximately 91 pretreatment tumors.

This clone was detected a few times. The antigen remains undetermined. The CDR3 extends over 17 amino acids. The V gene's germline CDR1 is SGHRS and CDR2 YFSETQ. Losses at the gene ends were 4 bases for V and 4 bases for J; bases not matched to a gene: 14. This sample's treatment: randomized to nivolumab then ipilimumab (arm A) or the reverse (arm B). Clones were read by immunoSEQ multiplex PCR, and TCRdb kept only the in-frame ones, dropping some. Here the sample spans 5,300 or so clones, around 20% being singletons. Study-wide points: In arm A, pretreatment tumor clonality was associated with response. Tumor T-cell fraction and clonality correlated with PD-L1 and CD8+ counts.

The chain carries TRBV5-1 and TRBJ2-3, with 8 positions matching TRBD2. This sequence was found in a human donor with melanoma. This specimen was tumor tissue (inferred from file names), taken from a patient given nivolumab and ipilimumab in sequence. The CDR3 is CASSLSGNQYVPDTQYF. CDR3 nucleotide sequence: TGCGCCAGCAGCCTTAGCGGGAACCAATATGTTCCAGATACGCAGTATTTT.